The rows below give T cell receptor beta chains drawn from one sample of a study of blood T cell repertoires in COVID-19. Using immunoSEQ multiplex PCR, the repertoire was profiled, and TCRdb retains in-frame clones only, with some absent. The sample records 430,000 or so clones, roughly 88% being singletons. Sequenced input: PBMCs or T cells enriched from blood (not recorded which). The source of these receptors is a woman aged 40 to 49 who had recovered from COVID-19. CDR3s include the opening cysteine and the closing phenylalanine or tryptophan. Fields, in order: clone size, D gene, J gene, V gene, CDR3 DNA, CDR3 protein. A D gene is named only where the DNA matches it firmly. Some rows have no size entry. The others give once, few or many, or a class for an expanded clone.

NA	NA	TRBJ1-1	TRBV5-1	TGCGCCAGCAGCCCTAGATCAAGGCTTGAAGCTTTCTTT	CASSPRSRLEAFF
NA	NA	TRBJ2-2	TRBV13	TGTGCCAGCAGCTACGGACTACCCAACCTTAACACCGGGGAGCTGTTTTTT	CASSYGLPNLNTGELFF
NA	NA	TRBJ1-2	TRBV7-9	TGTGCCAGCAGCTTAGCTCAGGACAGCTACTATGGCTACACCTTC	CASSLAQDSYYGYTF
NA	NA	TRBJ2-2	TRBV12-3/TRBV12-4	TGTGCCAGCGAATGGAGGCCCGGGGAGCTGTTTTTT	CASEWRPGELFF
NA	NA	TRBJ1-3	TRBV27	TGTGCCAGCAGTCCGGGATTACTAAGGAACACCATATATTTT	CASSPGLLRNTIYF
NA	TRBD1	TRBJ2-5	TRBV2	TGTGCCAGCAGGACAGGGTTAACAGAGACCCAGTACTTC	CASRTGLTETQYF
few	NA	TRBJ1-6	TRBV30	TGTGCCTGGAGGCTGCGTTCACCCCTCCACTTT	CAWRLRSPLHF
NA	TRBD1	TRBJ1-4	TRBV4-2	TGTGCCAGCAGCCCCCCCCCAGAGACAGGGAGAGAAAAACTGTTTTTT	CASSPPPETGREKLFF
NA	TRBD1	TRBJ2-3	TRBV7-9	TGTGCCAGTCTACAGGGGGCTAAGCACACAGATACGCAGTATTTT	CASLQGAKHTDTQYF
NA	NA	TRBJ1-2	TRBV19	TGTGCCAGTAGTCAGGTGCGACACGACGTCTGGGGCTACACCTTC	CASSQVRHDVWGYTF
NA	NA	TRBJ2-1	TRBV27	TGTGCCAGCAGTCAAGCTAGTAATTACAATGAGCAGTTCTTC	CASSQASNYNEQFF
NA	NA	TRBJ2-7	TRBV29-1	TGCAGCGTTGTTCATTCCTACGAGCAGTACTTC	CSVVHSYEQYF
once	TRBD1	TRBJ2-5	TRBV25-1	TGTGCCAGCAGTGGCCGACAGGGTTGGGAGACCCAGTACTTC	CASSGRQGWETQYF
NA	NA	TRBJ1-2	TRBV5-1	TGCGCCAGCAGCTTGGGGCCAGGGATGGAAGATGGCTACACCTTC	CASSLGPGMEDGYTF
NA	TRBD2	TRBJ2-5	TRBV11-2	TGTGCCAGCAGTCTCATGGCCAGCGGGAGGGTAAGGGAGACCCAGTACTTC	CASSLMASGRVRETQYF
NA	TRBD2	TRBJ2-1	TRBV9	TGTGCCAGCAGCGTAGGGGCGGGAGGGCCAGGATCCTACAATGAGCAGTTCTTC	CASSVGAGGPGSYNEQFF
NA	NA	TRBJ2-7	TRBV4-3	TGCGCCAGCAGCCAAGATTGGACAGCCCACTCCTACGAGCAGTACTTC	CASSQDWTAHSYEQYF
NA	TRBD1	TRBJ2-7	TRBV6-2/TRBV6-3	TGTGCCAGCAGTTACGCGGGACAGGGGGCAGACGAGCAGTACTTC	CASSYAGQGADEQYF
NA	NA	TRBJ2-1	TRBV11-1	TGTGCCAGCAGCTTACCAGACACCACCTACAATGAGCAGTTCTTC	CASSLPDTTYNEQFF
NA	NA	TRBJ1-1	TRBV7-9	TGTGCCAGCAGCTTAGTCGTCTCGAACACTGAAGCTTTCTTT	CASSLVVSNTEAFF
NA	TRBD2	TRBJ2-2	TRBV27	TGTGCCAGCAGTTTGCTAGCGGGGAACACCGGGGAGCTGTTTTTT	CASSLLAGNTGELFF
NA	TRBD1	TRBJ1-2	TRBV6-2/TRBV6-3	TGTGCCAGCAGTTCCCCCAGGGTGACAGGGTCGAGCTATGGCTACACCTTC	CASSSPRVTGSSYGYTF
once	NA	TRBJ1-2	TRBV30	TGTGCCTGGAGCGCAGGTGGGATGGCGGGGGGCTACACCTTC	CAWSAGGMAGGYTF
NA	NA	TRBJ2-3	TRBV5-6	TGTGCCAGCAGCTTGGTTATGGCTAGCACAGATACGCAGTATTTT	CASSLVMASTDTQYF
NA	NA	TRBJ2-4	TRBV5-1	TGCGCCAGCACACCAACAGGCTCTATAGCCAAAAACATTCAGTACTTC	CASTPTGSIAKNIQYF
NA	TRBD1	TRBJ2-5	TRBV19	TGTGCCAGTAGTACCTTGGGACAGAGCCAAGAGACCCAGTACTTC	CASSTLGQSQETQYF
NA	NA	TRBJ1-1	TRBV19	TGTGCCAGTAGCGGAGGGTGGGACACTGAAGCTTTCTTT	CASSGGWDTEAFF
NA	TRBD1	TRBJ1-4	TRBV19	TGTGCCAGTAGTATCGCTCCGGGACAGGTGTATGAAAAACTGTTTTTT	CASSIAPGQVYEKLFF
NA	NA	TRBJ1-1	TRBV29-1	TGCAGCGTTAATCCTTTCCTCACTGAAGCTTTCTTT	CSVNPFLTEAFF
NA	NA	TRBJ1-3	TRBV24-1	TGTGCCACCGCAGGGCTCCTCTCTGGAAACACCATATATTTT	CATAGLLSGNTIYF
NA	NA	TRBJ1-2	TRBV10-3	TGTGCCATCAGTGCGGGGGGAAGTGGCTACACCTTC	CAISAGGSGYTF